Below are 22 T cell receptor beta chains sequenced from a single sample in a study of blood T cells in healthy people across ages. The authors ran a second PCR of about 6 to 11 cycles using a sample-barcoded 5' primer and a J-beta primer mix. A single record per CDR3 protein comes from TCRdb applying MiXCR to the 5' RACE reads. The sample includes about 1.6 million distinct CDR3 sequences, roughly a third of them seen just once. The source material was blood. The origin of the receptors is a woman younger than 45 in good health.

The chain carries TRBV6-6 and TRBJ1-1, with D possibly being TRBD1 (5 bases). The CDR3 totals 15 residues. Germline V gene data show CDR1 as MNHNY and CDR2 as SVGAGI (reference sequence). V dropped 0 bases and J dropped 0 bases, with 8 bases sitting between them. CDR3 loop: CASSYSGAVNTEAFF. For the CDR3, the DNA is TGTGCCAGCAGTTACTCAGGGGCCGTGAACACTGAAGCTTTCTTT.

The chain links TRBV12-3 or TRBV12-4 to TRBJ2-7; D may be TRBD2 (5 bases). The V end was cut by 5 bases, the J end by 4 bases, with 15 bases between. This CDR3 is 14 amino acids long. The CDR3 reads CASSPHSDWYEQYF. In nucleotides, the CDR3 is TGTGCCAGCAGTCCCCATTCGGACTGGTACGAGCAGTACTTC.

This clonotype was recorded many times. The CDR3 DNA is TGTGCCAGCAGCCAAGGAGGTCGGTTGGCGCAGTATTTT. Protein product: CASSQGGRLAQYF. The chain joins TRBV4-2 to TRBJ2-3; D gene ambiguous. The CDR3 covers 13 residues. Looked up from germline, CDR1 is LGHNA and CDR2 is YNFKEQ. V lost 1 base to trimming and J lost 10 bases, with 12 bases between them.

The V call is TRBV7-9, the J call TRBJ1-2; D uncertain. CDR3 length: 12 amino acids. Germline V gene data show CDR1 as SEHNR and CDR2 as FQNEAQ (reference sequence). V lost 5 bases and J lost 6, with 10 bases in between. The CDR3 DNA reads TGTGCCAGCAGCCTGGACGGGCATGGCTACACCTTC. Amino acids: CASSLDGHGYTF.

This clonotype was seen a few times. This chain links TRBV10-3 with TRBJ2-1, with D possibly matching TRBD1 (5 bases). The CDR3 covers 19 residues. The V gene's germline CDR1 is ENHRY and CDR2 SYGVKD. Trimming took 0 bases from V and 0 from J, leaving 18 bases between them. The CDR3 region is CAISESIGVEDSSYNEQFF. The CDR3 DNA reads as TGTGCCATCAGTGAGTCGATAGGGGTTGAGGATAGCTCCTACAATGAGCAGTTCTTC.

The J gene is TRBJ2-1, the V gene TRBV28; D call uncertain. CDR1 and CDR2 (germline): MDHEN, SYDVKM. The CDR3 extends over 12 amino acids. The V and J ends lost 11 bases and 10 bases respectively, with 18 bases between them. The DNA of the CDR3 is TGTGCCGGCACCACAATGCGACGGGAGCAGTTCTTC. Amino acid sequence: CAGTTMRREQFF. Drawing the rest from reference TRBV28 and TRBJ2-1, the complete variable domain is DVKVTQSSRYLVKRTGEKVFLECVQDMDHENMFWYRQDPGLGLRLIYFSYDVKMKEKGDIPEGYSVSREKKERFSLILESASTNQTSMYLCAGTTMRREQFFGPGTRLTVL.

The genes are TRBV20-1 and TRBJ1-5; D gene ambiguous. The CDR3 consists of 14 residues. Trimming left V 0 bases short and J 7 bases short, with 13 bases between. Looked up from germline, CDR1 is DFQATT and CDR2 is SNEGSKA (reference sequence). Written as DNA, the CDR3 is TGCAGTGCTAGAGATTTCACAGCTGTACAGCCCCAGCATTTT. Translated, it gives CSARDFTAVQPQHF.

The chain joins TRBV6-2 or TRBV6-3 to TRBJ2-7, with D perhaps matching TRBD1 or TRBD2 (5 bases each). V dropped 2 bases and J dropped 5 bases, with 13 bases sitting between them. The CDR3 is 14 amino acids. Germline V gene data show CDR1 as MNHEY and CDR2 as SVGEGT. CDR3 region: CASSYVGPGDEQYF. In DNA form, the CDR3 reads TGTGCCAGCAGTTACGTGGGGCCCGGGGACGAGCAGTACTTC.

Only a few counts were recorded for this clonotype. The chain carries TRBV7-2 and TRBJ2-1; D gene ambiguous. The V gene's germline CDR1 is SGHTA and CDR2 FQGNSA. The CDR3 loop spans 14 amino acids. V lost 5 bases to trimming and J lost 2 bases, with 10 bases between them. CDR3: CASSPRHTYNEQFF. CDR3 bases: TGTGCCAGCAGCCCACGTCACACCTACAATGAGCAGTTCTTC.

The chain is built from TRBV4-1 and TRBJ2-5; D call uncertain. CDR1 is MGHRA and CDR2 is YSYEKL in the germline V gene. The CDR3 consists of 14 residues. Trimming pared 2 bases from V and 5 bases from J, leaving 12 bases between. CDR3 residues: CASSQIGTGETQYF. The CDR3 nucleotides read TGCGCCAGCAGCCAAATTGGAACCGGGGAGACCCAGTACTTC.

This chain links TRBV20-1 with TRBJ1-2; 10 bases map to TRBD1. CDR1 DFQATT and CDR2 SNEGSKA come from the germline V gene (reference sequence). With V trimmed by 0 bases and J by 8 bases, 15 bases remained unmatched. The CDR3 is 17 residues long. CDR3 in amino acids: CSARDPSGTGETGGYTF. CDR3 in DNA: TGCAGTGCTAGAGATCCTTCCGGGACAGGGGAAACGGGGGGCTACACCTTC.

This clonotype was counted a few times. The chain joins TRBV28 to TRBJ2-5, with 9 bases matching TRBD1. The CDR3 covers 14 residues. The V gene's germline CDR1 is MDHEN and CDR2 SYDVKM. The V segment lost 3 bases and the J segment 5 bases; nucleotides outside the gene matches: 4. This CDR3 reads CASSLGTGFETQYF. Written as DNA, the CDR3 is TGTGCCAGCAGTTTGGGGACAGGGTTTGAGACCCAGTACTTC.

This clonotype was counted only a few times. The chain uses TRBV9 and TRBJ2-3; no reliable D call. Trimming shortened V by 0 bases and J by 2 bases, and 13 bases separated the two germline ends. The CDR3 has 16 amino acids. The germline CDR1 and CDR2 sequences are SGDLS and YYNGEE. In DNA, the CDR3 is TGTGCCAGCAGCGTAGCTGGCGGAACGTTCACAGATACGCAGTATTTT. Translation: CASSVAGGTFTDTQYF. Full variable domain (outside the CDR3, taken from reference TRBV9 and TRBJ2-3): DSGVTQTPKHLITATGQRVTLRCSPRSGDLSVYWYQQSLDQGLQFLIQYYNGEERAKGNILERFSAQQFPDLHSELNLSSLELGDSALYFCASSVAGGTFTDTQYFGPGTRLTVL.

V gene TRBV24-1 combines with J gene TRBJ2-1, with TRBD2 identical over 8 bases. The J segment lost 2 bases and the V segment lost 1 base, leaving 6 bases of the junction unmatched. The CDR3 covers 17 residues. From germline, CDR1 is KGHDR and CDR2 SFDVKD. The CDR3 coding sequence is TGTGCCACCAGTGATTTTAACGGGAGGGCCACCTACAATGAGCAGTTCTTC. Its protein is CATSDFNGRATYNEQFF.

The chain combines TRBV20-1 with TRBJ1-6, with D uncertain. The germline V gene encodes CDR1 DFQATT and CDR2 SNEGSKA (reference sequence). The CDR3 has 14 amino acids. The V end was cut by 5 bases, the J end by 9 bases, with 17 bases between. Written as DNA, the CDR3 is TGCAGTGCTCGCTCGACAATCACGGGTTCACCCCTCCACTTT. Its protein is CSARSTITGSPLHF.

The chain recombines TRBV5-1 with TRBJ2-3, with D perhaps matching TRBD2 (6 bases). The germline gives CDR1 SGHRS, CDR2 YFSETQ. This CDR3 is built from 14 residues. With 5 bases removed from V and 4 bases from J, the gap between germline ends came to 14 bases. The CDR3 here is CASSPSGGPDTQYF. In nucleotides, the CDR3 is TGCGCCAGCAGTCCTTCCGGGGGTCCAGATACGCAGTATTTT. The whole variable domain, remainder taken from reference TRBV5-1 and TRBJ2-3, is KAGVTQTPRYLIKTRGQQVTLSCSPISGHRSVSWYQQTPGQGLQFLFEYFSETQRNKGNFPGRFSGRQFSNSRSEMNVSTLELGDSALYLCASSPSGGPDTQYFGPGTRLTVL.

This clonotype was seen more than once but under ten times. The chain employs TRBV9 and TRBJ2-7; 8 nucleotides match TRBD2. The CDR3 covers 17 residues. V lost 0 bases to trimming and J lost 7 bases; unmatched junction nucleotides: 15. Looked up from germline, CDR1 is SGDLS and CDR2 is YYNGEE. The CDR3 DNA reads as TGTGCCAGCAGCGTAGCTCGGGATAGCGGGACCGCAGGGGAGCAGTACTTC. This gives the protein CASSVARDSGTAGEQYF.

This clonotype was seen a handful of times. The V and J genes are TRBV3-1 and TRBJ1-4; D gene uncertain. From germline, CDR1 is LGHDT and CDR2 YNNKEL (reference sequence). The CDR3 is 14 residues long. V was trimmed by 4 bases and J by 2 bases, leaving 8 bases between them. The CDR3: CASSLRSTNEKLFF. The CDR3 coding sequence is TGTGCCAGCAGCCTACGTAGTACTAATGAAAAACTGTTTTTT.

The chain uses TRBV20-1 and TRBJ1-2; 7 positions match TRBD1. In germline, CDR1 is DFQATT, CDR2 SNEGSKA (reference sequence). There are 17 residues in the CDR3. V gave up 3 bases and J gave up 3 bases; unmatched junction bases: 16. CDR3 amino acids: CSASEGQGVFTDYGYTF. The DNA of the CDR3 is TGCAGTGCTAGCGAGGGTCAGGGGGTATTTACCGACTATGGCTACACCTTC.

The chain links TRBV20-1 to TRBJ1-1, with 7 nucleotides matching TRBD1. Germline CDR1 DFQATT, CDR2 SNEGSKA (reference sequence). This CDR3 comprises 14 residues. V trimming: 6 bases; J trimming: 1 base; junction bases outside the gene matches: 8. CDR3 amino acids: CSAHRGPTNTEAFF. The CDR3 coding sequence is TGCAGTGCCCACAGGGGCCCCACGAACACTGAAGCTTTCTTT.

This clonotype appeared a few times. V gene TRBV4-1 combines with J gene TRBJ1-5, with D uncertain. Germline lookup yields CDR1 MGHRA and CDR2 YSYEKL. CDR3 size: 15 residues. The ends were cut back, 4 bases at V and 6 bases at J, with 16 bases in the middle. CDR3 residues: CASSLYSDNSQPQHF. As DNA, the CDR3 is TGCGCCAGCAGCCTCTACAGTGACAATAGTCAGCCCCAGCATTTT.

This clonotype came up a few times. The chain combines TRBV29-1 with TRBJ1-1, with 8 bases lining up with TRBD1. The junction had 14 bases not matched to a gene; V was cut back by 7 bases and J by 1 base. Germline lookup yields CDR1 SQVTM and CDR2 ANQGSEA. The CDR3 runs 16 residues. This chain's CDR3 is CSALPGQAMGNTEAFF. The CDR3, as DNA: TGCAGCGCCTTACCGGGACAGGCGATGGGGAACACTGAAGCTTTCTTT.